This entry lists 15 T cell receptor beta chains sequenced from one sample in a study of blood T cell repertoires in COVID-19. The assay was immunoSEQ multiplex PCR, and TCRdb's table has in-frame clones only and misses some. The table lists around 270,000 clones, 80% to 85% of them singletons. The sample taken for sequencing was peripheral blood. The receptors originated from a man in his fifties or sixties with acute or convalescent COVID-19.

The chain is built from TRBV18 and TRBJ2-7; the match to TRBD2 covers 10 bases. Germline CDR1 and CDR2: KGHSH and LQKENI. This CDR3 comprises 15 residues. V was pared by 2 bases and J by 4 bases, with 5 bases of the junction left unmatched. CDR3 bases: TGTGCCAGCTCACCAGGGACTAGCGCGGCTTACGAGCAGTACTTC. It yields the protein CASSPGTSAAYEQYF.

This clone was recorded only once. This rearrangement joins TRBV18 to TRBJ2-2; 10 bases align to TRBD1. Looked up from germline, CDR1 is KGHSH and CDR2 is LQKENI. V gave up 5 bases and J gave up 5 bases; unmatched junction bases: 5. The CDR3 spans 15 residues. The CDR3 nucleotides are TGTGCCAGCTCAGCTCGGGACAGGGGTACCGGGGAGCTGTTTTTT. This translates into CASSARDRGTGELFF.

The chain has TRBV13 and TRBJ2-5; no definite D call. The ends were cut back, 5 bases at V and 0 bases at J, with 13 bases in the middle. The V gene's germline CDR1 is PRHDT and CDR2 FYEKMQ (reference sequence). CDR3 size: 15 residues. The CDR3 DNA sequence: TGTGCCAGCAGCCTCCGGAGAGCGCACCAAGAGACCCAGTACTTC. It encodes CASSLRRAHQETQYF. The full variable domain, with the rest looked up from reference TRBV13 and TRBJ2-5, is AAGVIQSPRHLIKEKRETATLKCYPIPRHDTVYWYQQGPGQDPQFLISFYEKMQSDKGSIPDRFSAQQFSDYHSELNMSSLELGDSALYFCASSLRRAHQETQYFGPGTRLLVL.

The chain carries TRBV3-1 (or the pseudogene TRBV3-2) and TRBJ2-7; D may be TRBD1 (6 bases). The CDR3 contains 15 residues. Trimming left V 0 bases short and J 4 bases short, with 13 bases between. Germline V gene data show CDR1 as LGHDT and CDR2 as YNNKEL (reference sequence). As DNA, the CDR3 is TGTGCCAGCAGCCAAGAGTCGGACAGAACTTACGAGCAGTACTTC. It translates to CASSQESDRTYEQYF.

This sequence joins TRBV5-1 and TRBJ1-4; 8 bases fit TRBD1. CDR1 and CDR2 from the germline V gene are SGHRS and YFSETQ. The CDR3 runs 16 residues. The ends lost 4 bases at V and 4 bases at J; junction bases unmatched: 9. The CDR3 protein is CASSGQTGTGNEKLFF. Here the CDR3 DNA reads TGCGCCAGCAGCGGACAAACAGGGACAGGTAATGAAAAACTGTTTTTT.

Written as DNA, the CDR3 is TGTGCCAGCAGTCTTTCCCGGAGCTCTGGAAACACCATATATTTT. It yields the protein CASSLSRSSGNTIYF. V is TRBV5-5 and J is TRBJ1-3; D uncertain. The CDR3 is 15 amino acids. The V end lost 5 bases, the J end lost 0 bases, and 12 bases lay between the germline ends. Germline-derived CDR1 and CDR2 are SGHKS and YYEKEE (reference sequence). Combining the CDR3 with reference TRBV5-5 and TRBJ1-3 gives the whole variable domain DAGVTQSPTHLIKTRGQQVTLRCSPISGHKSVSWYQQVLGQGPQFIFQYYEKEERGRGNFPDRFSARQFPNYSSELNVNALLLGDSALYLCASSLSRSSGNTIYFGEGSWLTVV.

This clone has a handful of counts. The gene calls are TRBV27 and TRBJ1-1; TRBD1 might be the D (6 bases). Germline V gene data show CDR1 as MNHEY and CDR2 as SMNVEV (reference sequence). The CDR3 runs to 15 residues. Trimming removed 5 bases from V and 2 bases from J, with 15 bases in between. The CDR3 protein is CASSPRTVVNTEAFF. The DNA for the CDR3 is TGTGCCAGCAGTCCAAGGACAGTTGTAAACACTGAAGCTTTCTTT.

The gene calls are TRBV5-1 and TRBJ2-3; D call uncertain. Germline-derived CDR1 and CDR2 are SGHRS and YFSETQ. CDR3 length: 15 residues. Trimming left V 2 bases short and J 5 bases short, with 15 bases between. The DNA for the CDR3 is TGCGCCAGCAGCTTTCGGAGACCGATGGTAGATACGCAGTATTTT. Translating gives CASSFRRPMVDTQYF.

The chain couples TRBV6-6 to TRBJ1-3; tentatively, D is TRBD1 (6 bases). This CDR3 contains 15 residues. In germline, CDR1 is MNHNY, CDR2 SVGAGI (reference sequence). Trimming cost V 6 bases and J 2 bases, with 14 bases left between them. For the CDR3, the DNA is TGTGCCAGCAGCCTTCTTGGGGGCCCTGGAAACACCATATATTTT. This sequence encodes CASSLLGGPGNTIYF.

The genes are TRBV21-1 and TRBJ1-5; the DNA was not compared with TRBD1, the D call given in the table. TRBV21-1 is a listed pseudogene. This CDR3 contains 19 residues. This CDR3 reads CASSNCRDRTPHSNQPQHF. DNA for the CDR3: TGTGCCAGCAGCAACTGCAGGGACAGGACCCCTCATAGCAATCAGCCCCAGCATTTT.

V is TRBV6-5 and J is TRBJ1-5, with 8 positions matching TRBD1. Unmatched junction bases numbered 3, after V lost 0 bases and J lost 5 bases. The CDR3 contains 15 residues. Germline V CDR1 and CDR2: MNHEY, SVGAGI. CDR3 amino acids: CASSYSGRGHQPQHF. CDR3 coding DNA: TGTGCCAGCAGTTACTCGGGCAGGGGGCATCAGCCCCAGCATTTT.

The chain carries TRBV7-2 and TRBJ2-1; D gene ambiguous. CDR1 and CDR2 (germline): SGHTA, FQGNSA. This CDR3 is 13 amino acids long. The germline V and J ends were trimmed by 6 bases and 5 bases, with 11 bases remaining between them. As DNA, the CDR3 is TGTGCCAGCAGTTCAACGACACACAATGAGCAGTTCTTC. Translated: CASSSTTHNEQFF.

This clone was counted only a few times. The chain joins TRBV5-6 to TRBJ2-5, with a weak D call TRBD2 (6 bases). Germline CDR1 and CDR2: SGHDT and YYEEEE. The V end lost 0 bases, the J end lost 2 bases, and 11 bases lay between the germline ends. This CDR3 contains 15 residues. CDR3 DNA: TGTGCCAGCAGCTTGGGTGCCGGACTACAAGAGACCCAGTACTTC. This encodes CASSLGAGLQETQYF.

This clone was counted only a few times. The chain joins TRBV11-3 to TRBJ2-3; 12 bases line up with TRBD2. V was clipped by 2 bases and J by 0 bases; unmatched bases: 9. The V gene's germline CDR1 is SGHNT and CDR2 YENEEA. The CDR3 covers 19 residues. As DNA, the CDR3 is TGTGCCAGCAGCTTAACCCCCCGACTAGCGGGGGCTAGCACAGATACGCAGTATTTT. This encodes CASSLTPRLAGASTDTQYF.

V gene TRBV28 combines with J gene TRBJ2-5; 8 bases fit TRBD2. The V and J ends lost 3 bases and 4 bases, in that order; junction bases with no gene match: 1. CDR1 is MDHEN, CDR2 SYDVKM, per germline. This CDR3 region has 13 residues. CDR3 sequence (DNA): TGTGCCAGCAGTTTCCGGGAGGGAGAGACCCAGTACTTC. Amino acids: CASSFREGETQYF.